This is a list of T cell receptor beta chains from one sample in a study of blood T cell repertoires in COVID-19. Measured with immunoSEQ multiplex PCR; TCRdb has only the in-frame clones, and not every one. In the table there are roughly 260,000 clones, 87% of which are singletons. The source material was PBMCs or T cells enriched from blood (not recorded which). These receptors were obtained from a woman in her 30s with acute COVID-19. The CDR3 runs from the conserved cysteine through the conserved F or W. The order of the fields is clone size, V gene, CDR3 length, D gene, J gene, CDR3 DNA, CDR3 protein. D genes are given only for firm matches. The size field is filled for only some rows; it gives once, few, many or a size class.

>-|TRBV6-2/TRBV6-3|11|-|TRBJ2-1
TGTGCCAGCGGCCGGTGGGCTGAGCAGTTCTTC
CASGRWAEQFF
>-|TRBV27|13|-|TRBJ1-2
TGTGCCAGCAGTTTTGGGGAGGGCTATGGCTACACCTTC
CASSFGEGYGYTF
>-|TRBV10-1|14|TRBD2|TRBJ2-1
TGCGCCAGCAGGGGGGACGCGGGGGGCCTTGAGCAGTTCTTC
CASRGDAGGLEQFF
>-|TRBV6-5|13|-|TRBJ2-7
TGTGCCAGCAGTCCTCCGGGGGCCTACGAGCAGTACTTC
CASSPPGAYEQYF
>-|TRBV6-1|15|-|TRBJ1-6
TGTGCCAGCAGTGAATCCCCGACAGGAGCTGCACCCCTCCACTTT
CASSESPTGAAPLHF
>-|TRBV5-1|15|-|TRBJ1-2
TGCGCCAGCAGCTTGAATAGCGACTCTAACTATGGCTACACCTTC
CASSLNSDSNYGYTF
>-|TRBV7-8|15|-|TRBJ2-3
TGTGCCAGCAGCCCCGGCGGGGTGGGCACAGATACGCAGTATTTT
CASSPGGVGTDTQYF
>few|TRBV6-5|15|TRBD1|TRBJ1-2
TGTGCCAGCAGTCCCCGGGGGACAGGGGAATATGGCTACACCTTC
CASSPRGTGEYGYTF
>-|TRBV4-3|15|-|TRBJ2-7
TGCGCCAGCAGCCAAGATCTAGGGGTCTCCTACGAGCAGTACTTC
CASSQDLGVSYEQYF
>-|TRBV18|15|-|TRBJ1-2
TGTGCCAGCTCACCGCCGACAGCCGATTTCTATGGCTACACCTTC
CASSPPTADFYGYTF
>-|TRBV5-5|12|-|TRBJ1-5
TGTGCCAGCAGCTTAGAGGGATTTCCCCAGCATTTT
CASSLEGFPQHF
>-|TRBV18|13|-|TRBJ2-5
TGTGCCAGCTCACAAGGGGCCGGGGAGACCCAGTACTTC
CASSQGAGETQYF
>once|TRBV19|12|-|TRBJ1-5
TGTGCCAGTAGGTCTTACAATCAGCCCCAGCATTTT
CASRSYNQPQHF